This T cell receptor (beta chain) emerged from a study of T cell responses to AZD1222 COVID-19 vaccine. Notes on the study in general: Possibly, clonal diversity was underestimated; donors were largely white British and included more females.

A remark on this clone: The antigen remains unidentified.

The V end lost 6 bases, the J end lost 15 bases, and 21 bases lay between the germline ends. CDR1 and CDR2 (germline): SGHVS, FQNEAQ. This CDR3 has 13 residues. The table came from immunoSEQ multiplex PCR; TCRdb's copy has only in-frame clones and leaves some out. The sample records some 200,000 clones, approximately 89% being singletons. The sequence derives from an adult who received the AZD1222 COVID-19 vaccine. Specimen: peripheral blood, collected 28 days after the second AZD1222 dose. The chain couples TRBV7-8 to TRBJ2-1; D is possibly TRBD2 (5 bases). CDR3 coding DNA: TGTGCCAGCAGTCGGGAACTAGTCGATGGTCCGTTCTTC. This sequence encodes CASSRELVDGPFF.